This section outlines one T cell receptor (beta chain) sequence together with its context. The data originate from a study of cytomegalovirus exposure and HLA in healthy donors. This CDR3 has 17 amino acids. Germline values: CDR1 MGHRA, CDR2 YSYEKL. V was clipped by 1 base and J by 4 bases; unmatched bases: 10. A multiplex PCR was run with 60 Vbeta primers and 13 Jbeta primers. Only in-frame clones appear in the TCRdb table, and some are missing; sequencing was by immunoSEQ multiplex PCR. The repertoire holds around 98,000 clones, with about four fifths as singletons. The sequence was collected from a human donor in good health. Source material: PBMCs. The chain recombines TRBV4-1 with TRBJ2-1; TRBD1 matches 7 bases. CDR3 coding DNA: TGCGCCAGCAGCCAAGTAACCGGGACAGTACCATACAATGAGCAGTTCTTC. This translates into CASSQVTGTVPYNEQFF.